The clone carrying this T cell receptor beta chain was seen many times. Germline V gives CDR1 SGHDN, CDR2 FVKESK. Trimming left V 2 bases short and J 8 bases short, with 6 bases between. This CDR3 is 11 amino acids long. This record comes from a study of spatial heterogeneity in lung cancer. TCRdb fed the 5' RACE reads into MiXCR, producing one record per CDR3 protein. This sample has under 20,000 distinct CDR3 sequences, with approximately 8.5% found just once. Time point defined: blood at routine non-recurrence follow-up after resection. V is TRBV14 and J is TRBJ1-1; D is possibly TRBD1 (6 bases). The clonotype was recovered from a male donor with early-stage non-small cell lung cancer. This specimen consisted of PBMCs, obtained at follow-up. As DNA, the CDR3 is TGTGCCAGCAGCCAAACAGGGGAAGCTTTCTTT. Amino acids: CASSQTGEAFF.